Included here is one T cell receptor (beta chain) sequence, with context. The antigen is unknown. This specimen belongs to a study of T cells in Graves' hyperthyroidism and ophthalmopathy. Study-wide findings and caveats: Ophthalmopathy and stable hyperthyroidism were separated by a 13 V-J model. Blood also contained most expanded thyroid clonotypes above 0.001. The model anticipated ophthalmopathy a median about 6.5 months pre-onset.

Patients were excluded because of uncontrolled infection, other autoimmune disease, pregnancy or lactation. This CDR3 has 16 amino acids. V trimming: 5 bases; J trimming: 1 base; junction bases outside the gene matches: 5. Germline loops: CDR1 SEHNR, CDR2 FQNEAQ (reference sequence). Researchers amplified the TCR beta CDR3 regions from RNA transcripts. Using the HTBI primer set, a first-round RT-PCR was run on the TCR CDR3. TCRdb re-analysed the multiplex PCR reads in MiXCR, keeping a single row per CDR3 protein. The data contain more than 550,000 distinct CDR3 sequences, roughly 45% of them singletons.

The chain employs TRBV7-9 and TRBJ2-2; 9 positions agree with TRBD2. The TCR originated in an adult man with Graves' disease, either hyperthyroidism or ophthalmopathy (not recorded which). The sample consisted of peripheral blood or thyroid tissue (not recorded which). The CDR3 DNA reads TGTGCCAGCAGCCGAAGCGGGGGGAGGAACACCGGGGAGCTGTTTTTT. Translated: CASSRSGGRNTGELFF.